This entry concerns a single TCR beta chain. The antigen remains undetermined. This record comes from a study of cytomegalovirus exposure and HLA in healthy donors. Overall study findings and caveats: CMV serostatus was the only recorded immune exposure for donors.

The PCR was carried out with 60 Vbeta primers and 13 Jbeta primers. The assay was immunoSEQ multiplex PCR, and TCRdb's table has in-frame clones only and misses some. The table shows around 140,000 clones, with approximately 78% occurring only once. The V end was cut by 10 bases, the J end by 7 bases, with 20 bases between. Germline lookup yields CDR1 MNHNS and CDR2 SASEGT. The CDR3 sequence is 14 residues long. This chain connects TRBV6-1 to TRBJ1-5; perhaps TRBD1 as D (5 bases). The sequenced material came from PBMCs. The TCR was taken from a woman aged 45-59 years in good health and CMV-seropositive. The CDR3 DNA follows: TGTGCCACCAAACAGGTGATAGGGTCACAGCCCCAGCATTTT. Translating gives CATKQVIGSQPQHF.